The 2 T cell receptor beta chains below come from one sample, sequenced in a study of beta chain features in type 1 diabetes. Findings and caveats of the study: A moderate, significant TCRB CDR3 shortening appeared in type 1 diabetes across four CD4+ subsets.

The investigators reverse transcribed all of the isolated RNA, so they sequenced expressed TCRB transcripts. Profiling relied on immunoSEQ multiplex PCR, and the TCRdb table lists in-frame clones only, not all of them. The table shows some 660,000 clones, with around 15% occurring only once. For these TCRs, the target antigens are not known. Specimen: naive CD4+ T cells from blood. All receptors derive from a man between 18 and 29 years old with type 1 diabetes.

This chain connects TRBV7-2 to TRBJ2-1; 7 bases fit TRBD1. This CDR3 has 14 residues. The germline gives CDR1 SGHTA, CDR2 FQGNSA. The ends lost 0 bases at V and 10 bases at J; junction bases unmatched: 6. The CDR3 DNA is TGTGCCAGCAGCTTAGCCCCACAGGGGCGGGAGCAGTTCTTC. Protein product: CASSLAPQGREQFF.

This clone came up a few times. The rearrangement joins TRBV30 to TRBJ1-5, with TRBD1 matching over 9 bases. This CDR3 has 14 amino acids. J was trimmed by 0 bases and V by 7 bases; bases with no gene match: 4. Per germline, CDR1 GTSNPN and CDR2 SVGIG (reference sequence). The CDR3 bases are TGTGCCTACAGGGGGCCTAATAGCAATCAGCCCCAGCATTTT. It encodes CAYRGPNSNQPQHF.